This T cell receptor (beta chain) came from a study of blood T cell repertoires in COVID-19 (TCRdb year 2020). Describing the broader study: Collaborator samples came from the United States, Italy and Spain and covered acute and convalescent phases of COVID-19. The repertoires were made available in a free public database intended to serve as a resource for research on the immune response to SARS-CoV-2. The dataset comprised deeply sampled blood TCRbeta repertoires from subjects exposed to, actively infected with, or recovered from COVID-19. The material from the prospective study consisted of cDNA or gDNA derived from T cells, B-cell-depleted T cells, or PBMCs. Where available, HLA class I and class II types were obtained from metadata supplied by the sample provider rather than from assay-based typing. Samples were obtained from the ongoing ImmuneRACE study (first 160 participants) and from some 1,300 subjects provided by 6 global collaborators. Nearly every sample came with metadata listing a de-identified subject ID, COVID-19 status, age in years and sex. Study-wide findings and limitations: Clinical and demographic metadata were provided uncurated, with the amount varying by source and participant.

TCRbeta CDR3 regions were amplified from genomic DNA by means of the immunoSEQ Assay, a bias-controlled multiplex PCR. Regarding the original processing steps: Nucleated cell counts per sample were estimated from amplification of reference gene primers within the assay. Sequence reads were collapsed and filtered to measure the absolute abundance of every unique TCRbeta CDR3 rearrangement. For each sample, productive Simpson clonality was calculated by taking the square root of Simpson's diversity index across productive rearrangements. Sourced from immuneACCESS, this table was stored by TCRdb with only in-frame sequences that have V and J called. A share of the clones is absent; for the studies checked, an unresolved V gene accounts for under half, and the remainder has no known explanation. That table furnishes V, J and clone size, whereas the DNA furnished D and trimming. Present in this sample are about 33,000 clones, about 88% of which were seen just once. Jointly, the top ten make up 60% to 65% of the sample.

The CDR3 runs 16 residues from the cysteine to the phenylalanine. Only CDR3 DNA is held: 48 bases, read in frame from base 1. Clipping removes 3 bases from V and 1 base from J, with 7 as the unmatched junction base count. The germline V gene provides CDR1 SGHTS and CDR2 YDEGEE. The collaborating institutions used their own protocols to collect whole blood in K2EDTA tubes. For TCRbeta analysis, collaborators shipped samples as frozen whole blood, isolated PBMCs, or DNA extracted from either of those sample types. Comments on this clone: No cognate antigen has been identified for it. No clone much larger than this one lies a single base away; base qualities are absent.

Material: peripheral blood. The sequence is built from TRBV5-8 and TRBJ1-3, and 7 junctional nucleotides match TRBD1. The TCR was taken from a man between 65 and 85 years old with acute or convalescent COVID-19. CDR3 reads: CASSSTRGPSGNTIYF. The DNA is TGTGCCAGCAGCTCCACAAGGGGGCCGTCTGGAAACACCATATATTTT. The reference TRBV5-8 and TRBJ1-3 proteins fill in what lies around the CDR3, so the full variable domain reads EAGVTQSPTHLIKTRGQQATLRCSPISGHTSVYWYQQALGLGLQFLLWYDEGEERNRGNFPPRFSGRQFPNYSSELNVNALELEDSALYLCASSSTRGPSGNTIYFGEGSWLTVV.